The 21 T cell receptor beta chains below were found in one sample sequenced in a study of blood T cell repertoires in COVID-19. Method: immunoSEQ multiplex PCR; TCRdb's copy keeps in-frame clones and lacks some. The sample has about 210,000 clones, approximately 80% seen once. Sequencing was done on a sample of PBMCs or T cells enriched from blood (not recorded which). Every receptor here comes from a woman between 50 and 59 years old with acute COVID-19.

The gene calls are TRBV18 and TRBJ1-5, with 9 bases lining up with TRBD1. J gave up 0 bases and V 3 bases, and 6 bases lay outside the gene matches. CDR1 is KGHSH and CDR2 is LQKENI in the germline V gene. There are 17 residues in the CDR3. CDR3 nucleotide sequence: TGTGCCAGCTCACCCGGGACAGGGTCCTATAGCAATCAGCCCCAGCATTTT. Residues: CASSPGTGSYSNQPQHF.

In this sample, this clone turned up once. The J gene is TRBJ1-2, the V gene TRBV14; TRBD1 aligns across 7 bases. With 2 bases clipped from V and 7 bases from J, the junction kept 10 bases outside the gene matches. The CDR3 totals 15 residues. Per germline, CDR1 SGHDN and CDR2 FVKESK. The CDR3 region is CASSQQGGAGFGYTF. In DNA, the CDR3 is TGTGCCAGCAGCCAACAGGGGGGCGCGGGGTTTGGCTACACCTTC. The full variable domain, rest sourced from reference TRBV14 and TRBJ1-2, is EAGVTQFPSHSVIEKGQTVTLRCDPISGHDNLYWYRRVMGKEIKFLLHFVKESKQDESGMPNNRFLAERTGGTYSTLKVQPAELEDSGVYFCASSQQGGAGFGYTFGSGTRLTVV.

The rearrangement uses TRBV6-4 and TRBJ2-1; 12 positions agree with TRBD2. J gave up 7 bases and V 3 bases, and 1 base lay outside the gene matches. Germline CDR1 and CDR2: MRHNA and SNTAGT. The CDR3 is 14 residues long. CDR3 sequence reads: CASSETSGGNEQFF. As DNA, the CDR3 is TGTGCCAGCAGTGAGACTAGCGGGGGAAATGAGCAGTTCTTC.

V usage is TRBV7-2 and J usage is TRBJ2-2; the D gene is possibly TRBD2 (5 bases). With 3 bases removed from V and 5 bases from J, the gap between germline ends came to 13 bases. The CDR3 is 15 amino acids. The V gene's germline CDR1 is SGHTA and CDR2 FQGNSA. The CDR3 sequence is CASSFGGLGTGELFF. The CDR3 nucleotides read TGTGCCAGCAGCTTTGGCGGGCTGGGGACCGGGGAGCTGTTTTTT.

Details on this clone: At one end, the junction sequence differs from germline, possibly due to a read error. Other nucleotide sequences in the sample specify the same CDR3. J is TRBJ2-7 and V is TRBV7-9; 11 nucleotides line up with TRBD2. The CDR3 sequence is 12 residues long. The V gene's germline CDR1 is SEHNR and CDR2 FQNEAQ (reference sequence). The CDR3 coding sequence is TGTGCCAGCAGCCTAGCGGGGGGCGAGCAGTACTTC. It specifies CASSLAGGEQYF.

V gene TRBV28 combines with J gene TRBJ2-3; D is unresolved. Germline V gene sequence: CDR1 MDHEN, CDR2 SYDVKM. The V end was cut by 5 bases, the J end by 6 bases, with 12 bases between. This CDR3 has 13 residues. The CDR3 loop reads CASSPSFRDTQYF. The CDR3 nucleotides are TGTGCCAGCAGTCCCTCCTTTCGGGATACGCAGTATTTT.

The count of this clone is one. The chain links TRBV21-1 to TRBJ2-7; the table's D call, TRBD2, has no DNA check behind it. TRBV21-1 is a pseudogene segment. The CDR3 has 16 residues. The CDR3: CASRLQRRVPLYEQYF. In nucleotides, the CDR3 is TGTGCCAGCAGGCTACAACGGAGGGTCCCACTCTACGAGCAGTACTTC.

This chain uses TRBV24-1 with TRBJ2-5; 9 positions agree with TRBD2. Germline trimming cut 4 bases from V and 5 bases from J; bases unmatched to any gene: 4. The germline CDR1 and CDR2 sequences are KGHDR and SFDVKD. The CDR3 consists of 14 residues. The CDR3 sequence is CATSDLAGEETQYF. DNA for the CDR3: TGTGCCACCAGTGACTTAGCGGGAGAGGAGACCCAGTACTTC.

The chain employs TRBV20-1 and TRBJ2-1; a possible D gene is TRBD2 (5 bases). Germline values: CDR1 DFQATT, CDR2 SNEGSKA (reference sequence). V gave up 6 bases and J gave up 4 bases, with 13 bases separating them. This CDR3 contains 13 residues. The CDR3 region is CSASTGVYNEQFF. The CDR3 DNA is TGCAGTGCGAGTACCGGGGTATACAATGAGCAGTTCTTC.

The chain has TRBV28 and TRBJ2-5, with TRBD2 matching over 9 bases. Germline V gene sequence: CDR1 MDHEN, CDR2 SYDVKM. The CDR3 sequence is 14 residues long. Trimming took 5 bases from V and 6 from J; bases not matched to a gene: 7. CDR3 coding DNA: TGTGCCAGCAGTGGGGCGGGAGGGAAAAAGACCCAGTACTTC. This codes for CASSGAGGKKTQYF.

The V call is TRBV18, the J call TRBJ1-6; 8 bases are shared with TRBD1. Germline lookup yields CDR1 KGHSH and CDR2 LQKENI. J was trimmed by 6 bases and V by 6 bases; bases with no gene match: 4. The CDR3 is 14 amino acids. In DNA, the CDR3 is TGTGCCAGCTCGCAGGACAGGGCTAATTCACCCCTCCACTTT. Translated, it gives CASSQDRANSPLHF.

The J gene is TRBJ2-2, the V gene TRBV9; 9 nucleotides match TRBD2. Germline V gene lookup returns CDR1 SGDLS and CDR2 YYNGEE. This CDR3 has 16 residues. V dropped 3 bases and J dropped 5; count of bases not matched to a gene: 8. The CDR3 DNA follows: TGTGCCAGCAGCGGCCGTCTGCGGGAGGGGACCGGGGAGCTGTTTTTT. Translated: CASSGRLREGTGELFF.

The V gene is TRBV18, the J gene TRBJ1-2; D remains unclear. Trimming took off 2 bases at V and 8 bases at J, with 18 bases between the two ends. CDR1 is KGHSH and CDR2 is LQKENI in the germline V gene. This CDR3 contains 15 residues. CDR3 in DNA: TGTGCCAGCTCACCAGAGACATTATGGCTCGGAGGCTACACCTTC. Residues: CASSPETLWLGGYTF.

The chain is built from TRBV10-3 and TRBJ1-5; 9 nucleotides agree with TRBD1. V was pared by 10 bases and J by 5 bases, with 6 bases of the junction left unmatched. This CDR3 has 13 amino acids. The germline CDR1 and CDR2 sequences are ENHRY and SYGVKD. The CDR3 DNA is TGTGCCACCCGGGACAGGGTCCATCAGCCCCAGCATTTT. Its translation: CATRDRVHQPQHF.

The chain is built from TRBV19 and TRBJ2-7; 10 bases map to TRBD1. Germline-derived CDR1 and CDR2 are LNHDA and SQIVND (reference sequence). The junction had 6 bases not matched to a gene; V was cut back by 6 bases and J by 1 base. The CDR3 has 15 amino acids. The CDR3 sequence: CASRTGTGASYEQYF. Written as DNA, the CDR3 is TGTGCCAGTAGGACCGGGACAGGGGCATCCTACGAGCAGTACTTC.

This clone turned up a few times. This chain connects TRBV28 to TRBJ1-6; tentatively, D is TRBD1 (6 bases). CDR1 MDHEN and CDR2 SYDVKM come from the germline V gene. The CDR3 spans 14 residues. V was trimmed by 3 bases and J by 7 bases, leaving 10 bases between them. CDR3 loop: CASSLWDTNSPLHF. CDR3 nucleotides: TGTGCCAGCAGTTTGTGGGACACCAATTCACCCCTCCACTTT.

The V call is TRBV7-2, the J call TRBJ2-7; 9 bases are shared with TRBD1. This CDR3 has 13 amino acids. CDR1 is SGHTA and CDR2 is FQGNSA in the germline V gene. Losses at the gene ends were 5 bases for V and 5 bases for J; bases not matched to a gene: 4. Here the CDR3 reads CASSRDRVDEQYF. The CDR3 bases are TGTGCCAGCAGCAGGGACAGGGTAGACGAGCAGTACTTC.

J is TRBJ2-7 and V is TRBV2; maybe TRBD2 (6 bases). Trimming removed 8 bases at V and 7 bases at J, with 15 bases between. The CDR3 is made up of 12 amino acids. CDR1 SNHLY and CDR2 FYNNEI come from the germline V gene. The DNA of the CDR3 is TGTGCCAGCGGCGGGACGAGGGAGGAGCAGTACTTC. Protein sequence: CASGGTREEQYF.

The rearrangement uses TRBV5-4 and TRBJ2-5, with 12 bases matching TRBD2. Trimming took 5 bases from V and 5 from J; bases not matched to a gene: 10. The germline CDR1 and CDR2 sequences are SGHNT and YYREEE (reference sequence). CDR3 length equals 16 residues. CDR3 DNA sequence: TGTGCCAGCAGATTTGAACGGACTAGCGGGGTGGAGACCCAGTACTTC. Translated: CASRFERTSGVETQYF.

V gene TRBV21-1 combines with J gene TRBJ1-2. TRBV21-1 is assigned pseudogene status. This CDR3 is built from 16 residues. CDR3 sequence (DNA): TGTGCCAGCTCGATGGGGGGTTCGGCAGGTCGTGATGGCTACACCTTC. Translating it yields CASSMGGSAGRDGYTF.

This clone occurred once. This chain's CDR3 is CASSPDRGLVDYGYTF. The CDR3 nucleotides are TGTGCCAGCAGTCCGGACAGGGGGCTGGTAGACTATGGCTACACCTTC. The rearrangement uses TRBV28 and TRBJ1-2, with TRBD1 matching over 11 bases. The CDR3 is 16 residues long. V shed 5 bases and J 3 bases; nucleotides not matched to a gene: 8. Germline values: CDR1 MDHEN, CDR2 SYDVKM.